Sequencing of this T cell receptor (beta chain) was carried out in a study of CD8+ T cells in alopecia areata. The overall study: Dosing with tofacitinib proceeded for 6 to 18 months, followed by 6 months off drug.

The length of the CDR3 is 13 residues. From germline, CDR1 is SGDLS and CDR2 YYNGEE. Trimming left V 5 bases short and J 6 bases short, with 12 bases between. It was cDNA, reverse transcribed from extracted RNA, that served as the sequencing template. Repertoires were generated with immunoSEQ multiplex PCR, while TCRdb's copy carries only in-frame clones and drops some. The sample lists 150,000 to 200,000 clones, just over 65% occurring once. The study, taken as a whole, reports: Tofacitinib significantly brought down scalp clonality and expanded CD8+ clones among top 100.

As to this clone: What it binds is unknown.

Treatment denoted: oral pan-JAK inhibitor, 5-10 mg twice daily. Alopecia areata patients provided lesional scalp punch biopsies and peripheral blood, both collected for the study. The V and J genes are TRBV9 and TRBJ1-3, with TRBD1 as a possible D gene (6 bases). The TCR was taken from a human donor with alopecia areata. Sequenced here: CD4+ T cells sorted from blood, sampled at week 4, from a patient treated with tofacitinib. CDR3 protein: CASSPGVANTIYF. The CDR3 nucleotides read TGTGCCAGCAGTCCAGGGGTTGCAAACACCATATATTTT.